Sequencing of this TCR beta chain was carried out in a study of T cell repertoires in cytomegalovirus infection. TCRdb passed the reads through MiXCR, listing each CDR3 protein once. Among 750,000 to 900,000 distinct CDR3 sequences listed, under 35% were seen once. On this clonotype itself: The antigen is unknown. This may come from a read error, since a much larger clone is one base off.

The CDR3 consists of 15 residues. V was shortened by 0 bases and J by 4 bases, with 12 bases between the two germline ends. Material: cultured CD8+ T cells from PBMCs, obtained from culture after CMV antigen stimulation. This clonotype was obtained from a human donor in good health (CMV status not recorded). Some clones in this sample may be carry-over from other donors' samples. The chain has TRBV12-3 or TRBV12-4 and TRBJ1-1; D not certain. In DNA form, the CDR3 reads TGTGCCAGCAGTTTAGCCCTGGGGAGGCGCACTGAAGCTTTCTTT. Translating it yields CASSLALGRRTEAFF.